The 17 T cell receptor beta chains listed next were all sequenced from one sample in a study of cytomegalovirus exposure and HLA in healthy donors. With 60 Vbeta and 13 Jbeta primers, the PCR was carried out. The assay was immunoSEQ multiplex PCR, and TCRdb's table has in-frame clones only and misses some. Of roughly 140,000 clones listed, 75% to 90% are singletons. The sequenced sample was PBMCs. Receptors originate from a female donor in good health and CMV-seronegative.

The gene calls are TRBV7-3 and TRBJ2-2, with D unresolved. Germline values: CDR1 SGHTA, CDR2 FQGTGA. The length of the CDR3 is 13 residues. Trimming shortened V by 5 bases and J by 8 bases, and 12 bases separated the two germline ends. CDR3 region: CASSEELTGELFF. The CDR3 DNA follows: TGTGCCAGCAGCGAAGAGCTAACGGGGGAGCTGTTTTTT.

The DNA of the CDR3 is TGCGCCAGCAGCCCGGGAGGGAGGAACACCGGGGAGCTGTTTTTT. This sequence encodes CASSPGGRNTGELFF. The chain couples TRBV5-1 to TRBJ2-2; 8 positions match TRBD2. Trimming cost V 4 bases and J 1 base; bases outside gene matches: 3. This CDR3 comprises 15 residues. CDR1 is SGHRS and CDR2 is YFSETQ in the germline V gene.

This chain joins TRBV14 and TRBJ2-1; 12 nucleotides line up with TRBD2. The CDR3 is 17 amino acids. Germline V gene lookup returns CDR1 SGHDN and CDR2 FVKESK. The junction had 4 bases not matched to a gene; V was cut back by 0 bases and J by 4 bases. CDR3 in DNA: TGTGCCAGCAGCCAAGATCTAGGGACTAGCGGGTACAATGAGCAGTTCTTC. Protein product: CASSQDLGTSGYNEQFF. The full variable domain, rest sourced from reference TRBV14 and TRBJ2-1, is EAGVTQFPSHSVIEKGQTVTLRCDPISGHDNLYWYRRVMGKEIKFLLHFVKESKQDESGMPNNRFLAERTGGTYSTLKVQPAELEDSGVYFCASSQDLGTSGYNEQFFGPGTRLTVL.

The V gene is TRBV19, the J gene TRBJ2-5, with TRBD1 matching over 10 bases. The germline CDR1 and CDR2 sequences are LNHDA and SQIVND (reference sequence). The CDR3 spans 13 residues. The junction had 3 bases not matched to a gene; V was cut back by 6 bases and J by 5 bases. CDR3 amino acids: CASRMDRGETQYF. CDR3 bases: TGTGCCAGTAGGATGGACAGGGGGGAGACCCAGTACTTC.

The V call is TRBV29-1, the J call TRBJ1-1; D not certain. The CDR3 totals 13 residues. The V gene's germline CDR1 is SQVTM and CDR2 ANQGSEA. The V end was cut by 1 base, the J end by 1 base, with 7 bases between. In DNA form, the CDR3 reads TGCAGCGTTGAAGGGCACAGGAACACTGAAGCTTTCTTT. Protein: CSVEGHRNTEAFF. Together with reference TRBV29-1 and TRBJ1-1, the CDR3 gives the full variable domain: SAVISQKPSRDICQRGTSLTIQCQVDSQVTMMFWYRQQPGQSLTLIATANQGSEATYESGFVIDKFPISRPNLTFSTLTVSNMSPEDSSIYLCSVEGHRNTEAFFGQGTRLTVV.

The genes are TRBV27 and TRBJ2-5; 13 nucleotides agree with TRBD2. Germline V lookup: CDR1 MNHEY, CDR2 SMNVEV (reference sequence). After removal of 4 bases from V and 4 bases from J, the junction contained 3 bases not matched to a gene. This CDR3 contains 15 residues. CDR3 protein: CASSSRTSGGETQYF. The CDR3 DNA follows: TGTGCCAGCAGTTCTAGGACTAGCGGGGGAGAGACCCAGTACTTC.

The rearrangement joins TRBV7-9 to TRBJ2-1, with D tentatively TRBD2 (6 bases). With 10 bases removed from V and 1 base from J, the gap between germline ends came to 14 bases. The CDR3 has 14 residues. Germline V gene sequence: CDR1 SEHNR, CDR2 FQNEAQ (reference sequence). CDR3 coding DNA: TGTGCCACGCTAGGCGGGGCTTCCTACAATGAGCAGTTCTTC. Translation gives CATLGGASYNEQFF.

The chain links TRBV30 to TRBJ2-7, with D possibly TRBD1 on 6 matching bases. Per the germline V gene, CDR1 is GTSNPN and CDR2 is SVGIG (reference sequence). The V end was cut by 7 bases, the J end by 2 bases, with 15 bases between. This CDR3 is 13 amino acids long. CDR3 residues: CALIDRSTYEQYF. Here the CDR3 DNA reads TGTGCCTTGATAGACAGGTCAACCTACGAGCAGTACTTC.

The chain is built from TRBV13 and TRBJ2-3, with 10 nucleotides matching TRBD2. J gave up 4 bases and V 5 bases, and 9 bases lay outside the gene matches. This CDR3 contains 16 residues. Germline assignment: CDR1 PRHDT and CDR2 FYEKMQ (reference sequence). This chain's CDR3 is CASSLTAGGPPDTQYF. CDR3 nucleotides: TGTGCCAGCAGCCTGACAGCGGGAGGGCCCCCAGATACGCAGTATTTT.

V usage is TRBV14 and J usage is TRBJ1-6; a weak D match, TRBD1 (5 bases). Per the germline V gene, CDR1 is SGHDN and CDR2 is FVKESK. V was clipped by 3 bases and J by 10 bases, with 19 bases between them. This CDR3 has 16 amino acids. CDR3 DNA sequence: TGTGCCAGCAGCCAGTGGGGCGGCACCGACGGGTCACCCCTCCACTTT. Its translation is CASSQWGGTDGSPLHF. The entire variable domain, with the rest obtained from reference TRBV14 and TRBJ1-6, is as follows: EAGVTQFPSHSVIEKGQTVTLRCDPISGHDNLYWYRRVMGKEIKFLLHFVKESKQDESGMPNNRFLAERTGGTYSTLKVQPAELEDSGVYFCASSQWGGTDGSPLHFGNGTRLTVT.

This chain connects TRBV29-1 to TRBJ2-7; 9 positions agree with TRBD2. The length of the CDR3 is 15 residues. V shed 5 bases and J 2 bases; nucleotides not matched to a gene: 10. Germline V gene lookup returns CDR1 SQVTM and CDR2 ANQGSEA. The CDR3 coding sequence is TGCAGCGTTCCAGGGCTAGCGGGGTTACCCTACGAGCAGTACTTC. This gives the protein CSVPGLAGLPYEQYF.

The J gene is TRBJ2-7, the V gene TRBV6-5; 7 positions match TRBD1. Germline CDR1 is MNHEY and CDR2 is SVGAGI. V lost 6 bases to trimming and J lost 2 bases; unmatched junction nucleotides: 10. This CDR3 has 15 residues. The CDR3 here is CASSLDVQGPYEQYF. As DNA, the CDR3 is TGTGCCAGCAGCTTAGACGTACAGGGGCCCTACGAGCAGTACTTC.

This clone was found a few times. The rearrangement links TRBV6-5 to TRBJ2-3, with 11 bases aligning to TRBD1. V lost 7 bases to trimming and J lost 4 bases; unmatched junction nucleotides: 7. Germline values: CDR1 MNHEY, CDR2 SVGAGI. The CDR3 loop spans 15 amino acids. CDR3 nucleotides: TGTGCCAGCAAGCCCCCGGGACAGGGGGCAGATACGCAGTATTTT. Its protein is CASKPPGQGADTQYF.

The rearrangement links TRBV28 to TRBJ1-1, with TRBD1 as a possible D gene (6 bases). Trimming took off 4 bases at V and 11 bases at J, with 17 bases between the two ends. CDR1 and CDR2 from the germline V gene are MDHEN and SYDVKM. The CDR3 runs to 13 residues. The CDR3 DNA is TGTGCCAGCAGTTCGGACAGCCCAATTTATGCTTTCTTT. This sequence encodes CASSSDSPIYAFF.

This chain connects TRBV7-9 to TRBJ2-1, with D maybe TRBD2 (5 bases). CDR3 length: 15 residues. Trimming took off 5 bases at V and 5 bases at J, with 16 bases between the two ends. CDR1 is SEHNR and CDR2 is FQNEAQ in the germline V gene (reference sequence). CDR3 residues: CASSTRVAPDNEQFF. The CDR3 DNA follows: TGTGCCAGCAGCACGCGGGTAGCGCCTGACAATGAGCAGTTCTTC.

The gene calls are TRBV7-8 and TRBJ2-7; D is unclear. Trimming removed 6 bases at V and 3 bases at J, with 18 bases between. CDR1 and CDR2 (germline): SGHVS, FQNEAQ. This CDR3 is built from 15 residues. In nucleotides, the CDR3 is TGTGCCAGCAGTCCTCAAAGACACTTACACTACGAGCAGTACTTC. Translating gives CASSPQRHLHYEQYF.

This clone was detected only a few times. J is TRBJ1-1 and V is TRBV2; TRBD1 is a possible D gene (5 bases). Germline V gene data show CDR1 as SNHLY and CDR2 as FYNNEI. The CDR3 extends over 13 amino acids. The V end lost 10 bases, the J end lost 5 bases, and 17 bases lay between the germline ends. The CDR3 sequence is CATTQGETTEAFF. CDR3 DNA sequence: TGTGCCACCACCCAGGGTGAAACGACTGAAGCTTTCTTT.